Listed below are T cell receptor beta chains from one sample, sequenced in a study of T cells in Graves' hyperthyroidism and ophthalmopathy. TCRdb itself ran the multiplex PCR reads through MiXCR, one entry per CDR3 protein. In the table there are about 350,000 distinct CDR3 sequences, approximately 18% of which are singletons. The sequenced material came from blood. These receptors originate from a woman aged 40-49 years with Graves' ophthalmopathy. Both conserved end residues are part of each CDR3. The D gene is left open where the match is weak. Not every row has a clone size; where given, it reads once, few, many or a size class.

cdr3_nt: TGTGCCAGCAGTGCTAGAGGGGACTATGGCTACAGCTTC
cdr3_aa: CASSARGDYGYSF
v_call: TRBV6-1
j_call: TRBJ1-2
clone_size: .
d_call: .

cdr3_nt: TGCAGTGCTATGCCGGTTGGCACCGGGGAGCTGTTTTTT
cdr3_aa: CSAMPVGTGELFF
v_call: TRBV20-1
j_call: TRBJ2-2
clone_size: .
d_call: .

cdr3_nt: TGCAGCGTTCCCAGGACTAGCGGGAGGGCCAACACCCGGGAGACCCAGTACTTC
cdr3_aa: CSVPRTSGRANTRETQYF
v_call: TRBV29-1
j_call: TRBJ2-5
clone_size: .
d_call: TRBD2

cdr3_nt: TGTGCCAGCAGTTTCGCTCCAGGCTCTGAAGCTTTCTTT
cdr3_aa: CASSFAPGSEAFF
v_call: TRBV12-3/TRBV12-4
j_call: TRBJ1-1
clone_size: many
d_call: .

cdr3_nt: TGTGCCAGCTCTAGGGGGGAGAGGGATGGAAACACCATATATTTT
cdr3_aa: CASSRGERDGNTIYF
v_call: TRBV6-1
j_call: TRBJ1-3
clone_size: many
d_call: .

cdr3_nt: TGTGCCAGCAGCGCCCCCGGAGGGTTGAGAGACACTGAAGCTTTCTTT
cdr3_aa: CASSAPGGLRDTEAFF
v_call: TRBV9
j_call: TRBJ1-1
clone_size: few
d_call: .

cdr3_nt: TGTGCCAGCACGAGAAGGGACAGGGGGCTACAGGAAAAACTGTTTTTT
cdr3_aa: CASTRRDRGLQEKLFF
v_call: TRBV28
j_call: TRBJ1-4
clone_size: many
d_call: TRBD1

cdr3_nt: TGCAGCTTCCGGACTAGCGACTACAATGAGCAGTTCTTC
cdr3_aa: CSFRTSDYNEQFF
v_call: TRBV29-1
j_call: TRBJ2-1
clone_size: many
d_call: TRBD2

cdr3_nt: TGCAGTGCTGCCCCTGATCTGGGTCGGACCCAGTACTTC
cdr3_aa: CSAAPDLGRTQYF
v_call: TRBV20-1
j_call: TRBJ2-5
clone_size: many
d_call: .

cdr3_nt: TGTGCCAGCAGCTTAGTTCCCGGCGGCTATGGCTACACCTTC
cdr3_aa: CASSLVPGGYGYTF
v_call: TRBV5-4
j_call: TRBJ1-2
clone_size: few
d_call: .

cdr3_nt: TGTGCCAGCAGCTACCATTTAGGGGGGTCCTACGAGCAGTACTTC
cdr3_aa: CASSYHLGGSYEQYF
v_call: TRBV27
j_call: TRBJ2-7
clone_size: many
d_call: .

cdr3_nt: TGTGCCAGCAGTGAAGAGAGGGCTCGGAAGACCCAGTACTTC
cdr3_aa: CASSEERARKTQYF
v_call: TRBV6-1
j_call: TRBJ2-5
clone_size: many
d_call: .

cdr3_nt: TGTGCCAGCAGTTTGACAGGGCCCCAAAATTCACCCCTCCACTTT
cdr3_aa: CASSLTGPQNSPLHF
v_call: TRBV28
j_call: TRBJ1-6
clone_size: many
d_call: TRBD1

cdr3_nt: TGCAGTGCTAGAGGGACGTCCAATCAGCCCCAGCATTTT
cdr3_aa: CSARGTSNQPQHF
v_call: TRBV20-1
j_call: TRBJ1-5
clone_size: many
d_call: .

cdr3_nt: TGTGCCAGCAGTCTCCCTTGGGGGGAAGAGGAGACCCAGTACTTC
cdr3_aa: CASSLPWGEEETQYF
v_call: TRBV28
j_call: TRBJ2-5
clone_size: many
d_call: .

cdr3_nt: TGCAGTGCCCCACCCCGGGCAGGGGGCACTAGCAATCAGCCCCAGCATTTT
cdr3_aa: CSAPPRAGGTSNQPQHF
v_call: TRBV20-1
j_call: TRBJ1-5
clone_size: many
d_call: TRBD1

cdr3_nt: TGTGCCAGCAGTATTAGCGGGGCAGCCTACGAGCAGTACTTC
cdr3_aa: CASSISGAAYEQYF
v_call: TRBV27
j_call: TRBJ2-7
clone_size: .
d_call: TRBD2

cdr3_nt: TGTGCCAGCAGTTTGGCAGGGGAGGCCACTGAAGCTTTCTTT
cdr3_aa: CASSLAGEATEAFF
v_call: TRBV28
j_call: TRBJ1-1
clone_size: many
d_call: .

cdr3_nt: TGTGCCAGTAGTTTGGGCAGGGAAACTGAAGCTTTCTTT
cdr3_aa: CASSLGRETEAFF
v_call: TRBV19
j_call: TRBJ1-1
clone_size: many
d_call: .

cdr3_nt: TGTGCCAGCAGCCAAGATATGTCTACCCGGAACATTCAGTACTTC
cdr3_aa: CASSQDMSTRNIQYF
v_call: TRBV3-1
j_call: TRBJ2-4
clone_size: many
d_call: .

cdr3_nt: TGTGCCAGCACAAAGATGACAGGGCTAGGTACTGAAGCTTTCTTT
cdr3_aa: CASTKMTGLGTEAFF
v_call: TRBV6-1
j_call: TRBJ1-1
clone_size: few
d_call: TRBD1

cdr3_nt: TGTGCCAGCAGAAAGGACAGGGCTTTTTCGTGGACTGAAGCTTTCTTT
cdr3_aa: CASRKDRAFSWTEAFF
v_call: TRBV6-2/TRBV6-3
j_call: TRBJ1-1
clone_size: many
d_call: TRBD1

cdr3_nt: TGTGCCAGCAGTTTACAGCAACTCCAAGAGACCCAGTACTTC
cdr3_aa: CASSLQQLQETQYF
v_call: TRBV2
j_call: TRBJ2-5
clone_size: many
d_call: .

cdr3_nt: TGTGCCAGCAGCGGGGACGGAGCTAACTATGGCTACACCTTC
cdr3_aa: CASSGDGANYGYTF
v_call: TRBV5-4
j_call: TRBJ1-2
clone_size: many
d_call: .

cdr3_nt: TGTGCCAGCAGTCAGAGATTGGAGCAGTTCTTC
cdr3_aa: CASSQRLEQFF
v_call: TRBV12-3/TRBV12-4
j_call: TRBJ2-1
clone_size: many
d_call: .

cdr3_nt: TGCAGCGTTCCCTCCTTAGCTAACTATGGCTACACCTTC
cdr3_aa: CSVPSLANYGYTF
v_call: TRBV29-1
j_call: TRBJ1-2
clone_size: .
d_call: .

cdr3_nt: TGTGCCAGCAGACGGACAGTAAGGAACACTGAAGCTTTCTTT
cdr3_aa: CASRRTVRNTEAFF
v_call: TRBV5-6
j_call: TRBJ1-1
clone_size: many
d_call: .

cdr3_nt: TGTGCCAGCAGTTACCCCCTAACTCGGGGGAGGAACTATGAGCAGTACTTC
cdr3_aa: CASSYPLTRGRNYEQYF
v_call: TRBV12-3/TRBV12-4
j_call: TRBJ2-7
clone_size: many
d_call: .

cdr3_nt: TGTGCCACTTCCCCCGGGACAGGGAATCAGCCCCAGCATTTT
cdr3_aa: CATSPGTGNQPQHF
v_call: TRBV27
j_call: TRBJ1-5
clone_size: many
d_call: TRBD1

cdr3_nt: TGTGCCAGCAGCCTGGGGGACATCCAAGAGACCCAGTACTTC
cdr3_aa: CASSLGDIQETQYF
v_call: TRBV6-1
j_call: TRBJ2-5
clone_size: .
d_call: .

cdr3_nt: TGTGCCAGCAGCCAGGGGACGGTTGTTTCCTTCTATGGCTACACCTTC
cdr3_aa: CASSQGTVVSFYGYTF
v_call: TRBV11-2
j_call: TRBJ1-2
clone_size: many
d_call: .